One and the same sample provided the 28 T cell receptor beta chains below, sequenced in a study of patients and donors after allogeneic stem cell transplantation. TCRdb used MiXCR to reprocess the RT-PCR reads, holding one entry per CDR3 protein. The repertoire consists of roughly 960,000 distinct CDR3 sequences, with under 20% occurring once and the leading ten covering around 6%. Sequences were obtained from blood, either unsorted or a sorted T cell fraction (not recorded which). The origin of the receptors is a human donor who was either an allogeneic HSCT recipient or a stem cell or donor lymphocyte infusion donor (not recorded which). It is not recorded whose cells these are; they may come from a transplant donor.

This clonotype turned up a few times. The gene calls are TRBV5-5 and TRBJ1-1; D gene ambiguous. Germline CDR1 is SGHKS and CDR2 is YYEKEE (reference sequence). Trimming took 3 bases from V and 0 from J, leaving 15 bases between them. The CDR3 contains 16 residues. This CDR3 is CASSSPPPGMNTEAFF. The CDR3 DNA sequence: TGTGCCAGCAGCTCCCCACCTCCCGGGATGAACACTGAAGCTTTCTTT.

This clonotype was observed a handful of times. The V and J genes are TRBV19 and TRBJ2-5, with TRBD1 matching 8 bases. The CDR3 length is 15 residues. Germline V gene data show CDR1 as LNHDA and CDR2 as SQIVND (reference sequence). J gave up 4 bases and V 3 bases, and 7 bases lay outside the gene matches. CDR3 nucleotides: TGTGCCAGTAGTATTGGACAGGGCTTGGGAGAGACCCAGTACTTC. The encoded protein is CASSIGQGLGETQYF.

The chain links TRBV20-1 to TRBJ1-2; unclear D gene. The CDR3 is 14 residues long. Trimming cost V 0 bases and J 6 bases, with 14 bases left between them. The germline CDR1 and CDR2 sequences are DFQATT and SNEGSKA (reference sequence). CDR3 residues: CSAREVGVSNGYTF. In nucleotides, the CDR3 is TGCAGTGCTAGAGAGGTCGGGGTTTCAAATGGCTACACCTTC.

This clonotype came up a few times. The V and J genes are TRBV12-3 or TRBV12-4 and TRBJ2-5; 8 nucleotides match TRBD2. V shed 5 bases and J 0 bases; nucleotides not matched to a gene: 5. CDR3 length: 15 amino acids. CDR3 coding DNA: TGTGCCAGCAGTCGTAGCGGGGAGTACCAAGAGACCCAGTACTTC. As protein: CASSRSGEYQETQYF.

CDR3 nucleotide sequence: TGTGCCAGCAGCTTCACTACCGGCAGGTCCAGGGAGCTGTTTTTT. It is translated as CASSFTTGRSRELFF. The J gene is TRBJ2-2, the V gene TRBV21-1; TRBD2 was called by the table and not checked on the DNA. TRBV21-1 is an annotated pseudogene. There are 15 residues in the CDR3.

This clonotype was found once. This chain links TRBV7-2 with TRBJ1-2; D unresolved. The CDR3 loop spans 12 amino acids. V lost 3 bases, J lost 3 bases, and 5 bases lay in between. Germline CDR1 SGHTA, CDR2 FQGNSA. The CDR3 coding sequence is TGTGCCAGCAGCTTGATGGACTATGGCTACACCTTC. This sequence encodes CASSLMDYGYTF.

The chain recombines TRBV5-1 with TRBJ2-3; D call uncertain. Trimming cost V 2 bases and J 2 bases, with 12 bases left between them. In germline, CDR1 is SGHRS, CDR2 YFSETQ. This CDR3 spans 15 amino acids. CDR3 nucleotide sequence: TGCGCCAGCAGCTTTTCGGCAGCTCTCACAGATACGCAGTATTTT. Protein: CASSFSAALTDTQYF.

This clonotype was counted at least ten times. The V gene is TRBV5-1, the J gene TRBJ2-1, with D perhaps matching TRBD2 (6 bases). Germline-derived CDR1 and CDR2 are SGHRS and YFSETQ. Trimming pared 1 base from V and 9 bases from J, leaving 11 bases between. This CDR3 is 13 amino acids long. CDR3 residues: CASSLSPGGEQFF. For the CDR3, the DNA is TGCGCCAGCAGCTTGTCCCCCGGGGGTGAGCAGTTCTTC.

This clonotype was picked up a small number of times. This CDR3 reads CAISEPGERENIQYF. In DNA, the CDR3 is TGTGCCATCAGTGAGCCAGGCGAGCGAGAAAACATTCAGTACTTC. The rearrangement links TRBV10-3 to TRBJ2-4; the D is unclear. The germline V and J ends were trimmed by 2 bases and 5 bases, with 13 bases remaining between them. The CDR3 has 15 amino acids. CDR1 and CDR2 from the germline V gene are ENHRY and SYGVKD.

Only a few counts were recorded for this clonotype. This chain uses TRBV5-6 with TRBJ1-4, with 10 bases matching TRBD1. The CDR3 is 14 amino acids. The ends lost 2 bases at V and 6 bases at J; junction bases unmatched: 1. Germline V gene lookup returns CDR1 SGHDT and CDR2 YYEEEE. The CDR3 DNA reads as TGTGCCAGCAGCTTAGGGACAGGGGATGAAAAACTGTTTTTT. Its translation is CASSLGTGDEKLFF.

This clonotype was counted only a few times. The CDR3 loop is CASSPDDWNEQFF. The CDR3 nucleotides read TGCGCCAGCAGCCCGGACGATTGGAATGAGCAGTTCTTC. The J gene is TRBJ2-1, the V gene TRBV5-1; no definite D call. V was cut by 4 bases and J by 7 bases, with 12 bases left in between. CDR1 and CDR2 (germline): SGHRS, YFSETQ. The CDR3 is 13 residues long. Drawing the rest from reference TRBV5-1 and TRBJ2-1, the complete variable domain is KAGVTQTPRYLIKTRGQQVTLSCSPISGHRSVSWYQQTPGQGLQFLFEYFSETQRNKGNFPGRFSGRQFSNSRSEMNVSTLELGDSALYLCASSPDDWNEQFFGPGTRLTVL.

This clonotype was counted ten times or more. The rearrangement uses TRBV12-3 or TRBV12-4 and TRBJ1-2; D is ambiguous. The CDR3 is made up of 13 amino acids. V was clipped by 3 bases and J by 6 bases, with 11 bases between them. For the CDR3, the DNA is TGTGCCAGCAGTTTGGACTCTTGGCATGGCTACACCTTC. It translates to CASSLDSWHGYTF.

The rearrangement links TRBV9 to TRBJ1-6, with D maybe TRBD1 (6 bases). The CDR3 consists of 14 residues. Germline V gives CDR1 SGDLS, CDR2 YYNGEE. Trimming took 4 bases from V and 15 from J, leaving 20 bases between them. CDR3 amino acids: CASSPRGGESDLHF. CDR3 DNA: TGTGCCAGCAGCCCCAGAGGGGGGGAAAGTGACCTCCACTTT.

The rearrangement links TRBV12-3 or TRBV12-4 to TRBJ2-7; D ambiguous. Deletions cut 1 base from V and 3 bases from J, with 16 bases between. This CDR3 spans 16 amino acids. The CDR3 bases are TGTGCCAGCAGTTTAGGGCTCGGGCAGAAATACTACGAGCAGTACTTC. Protein sequence: CASSLGLGQKYYEQYF.

This clonotype was counted only a few times. The gene calls are TRBV6-5 and TRBJ2-3; no clear D. The CDR3 has 14 residues. CDR1 is MNHEY, CDR2 SVGAGI, per germline. V dropped 1 base and J dropped 0 bases, with 5 bases sitting between them. The CDR3 protein is CASSYWLSTDTQYF. CDR3 coding DNA: TGTGCCAGCAGTTACTGGCTTAGCACAGATACGCAGTATTTT.

In this sample, this clonotype turned up a few times. The chain employs TRBV10-3 and TRBJ1-1; 11 positions match TRBD1. Germline values: CDR1 ENHRY, CDR2 SYGVKD. The V gene end was trimmed by 6 bases and the J gene end by 0 bases; junction bases not matched to a gene: 6. This CDR3 comprises 16 residues. CDR3 protein: CAISGTGGKVNTEAFF. The CDR3 nucleotides are TGTGCCATCAGCGGGACAGGGGGTAAGGTGAACACTGAAGCTTTCTTT.

CDR3: CASSLSDGGGPGGYTF. The CDR3 DNA follows: TGTGCCAGCAGTTTATCAGACGGGGGGGGTCCGGGAGGCTACACCTTC. This sequence joins TRBV27 and TRBJ1-2; a possible D gene is TRBD1 (5 bases). V was clipped by 0 bases and J by 8 bases, with 19 bases between them. This CDR3 contains 16 residues. The germline V gene has CDR1 MNHEY and CDR2 SMNVEV (reference sequence).

The chain links TRBV20-1 to TRBJ2-7, with D perhaps assigned TRBD1 or TRBD2 (5 bases each). This CDR3 is built from 15 residues. The V end was cut by 1 base, the J end by 0 bases, with 13 bases between. Germline lookup yields CDR1 DFQATT and CDR2 SNEGSKA (reference sequence). The DNA of the CDR3 is TGCAGTGCTAGAGCCGGGACCCTCATCTCCTACGAGCAGTACTTC. It translates to CSARAGTLISYEQYF.

J is TRBJ2-5 and V is TRBV10-3, with 9 nucleotides matching TRBD1. From germline, CDR1 is ENHRY and CDR2 SYGVKD. The CDR3 covers 16 residues. V lost 4 bases, J lost 0 bases, and 6 bases stayed unmatched. The DNA of the CDR3 is TGTGCCATCAGTGCTGGGACAGGGTGGTACCAAGAGACCCAGTACTTC. It yields the protein CAISAGTGWYQETQYF.

This rearrangement joins TRBV4-3 to TRBJ1-2; D is ambiguous. The germline V and J ends were trimmed by 1 base and 2 bases, with 5 bases remaining between them. The CDR3 covers 13 residues. The germline V gene has CDR1 LGHNA and CDR2 YSLEER. CDR3 bases: TGCGCCAGCAGCCAAGCTGCCAACTATGGCTACACCTTC. Its protein is CASSQAANYGYTF.

The DNA for the CDR3 is TGCAGCGTAAGACAGGGGGCAGACTCTGGGGCCAACGTCCTGACTTTC. Translated: CSVRQGADSGANVLTF. This chain connects TRBV29-1 to TRBJ2-6; 10 bases line up with TRBD1. From germline, CDR1 is SQVTM and CDR2 ANQGSEA. There are 16 residues in the CDR3. The trim removed 6 bases at V and 0 bases at J, leaving 5 bases unmatched.

V gene TRBV7-2 combines with J gene TRBJ2-5; TRBD2 matches 11 bases. The CDR3 consists of 16 residues. Trimming removed 4 bases from V and 4 bases from J; junction bases left unmatched: 8. Looked up from germline, CDR1 is SGHTA and CDR2 is FQGNSA. The CDR3 reads CASSSRLAGGRETQYF. In DNA, the CDR3 is TGTGCCAGCAGCTCCCGCCTAGCGGGGGGACGAGAGACCCAGTACTTC.

The rearrangement uses TRBV12-3 or TRBV12-4 and TRBJ2-1; D is unresolved. The CDR3 is made up of 15 amino acids. V lost 1 base and J lost 7, with 14 bases in between. Here the CDR3 DNA reads TGTGCCAGCAGTTTAGAGTCGGGCTCGATTAATGAGCAGTTCTTC. This sequence encodes CASSLESGSINEQFF.

The chain joins TRBV4-3 to TRBJ2-3; 11 nucleotides agree with TRBD2. The CDR3 covers 19 residues. Germline CDR1 and CDR2: LGHNA and YSLEER. J gave up 2 bases and V 0 bases, and 10 bases lay outside the gene matches. This chain's CDR3 is CASSQDRPSGGLPTDTQYF. The CDR3 nucleotides read TGCGCCAGCAGCCAAGATCGCCCTAGCGGGGGGCTACCCACAGATACGCAGTATTTT.

This chain links TRBV20-1 with TRBJ2-1; D gene unclear. CDR1 is DFQATT and CDR2 is SNEGSKA in the germline V gene (reference sequence). Trimming removed 1 base at V and 8 bases at J, with 12 bases between. The CDR3 extends over 13 amino acids. CDR3 coding DNA: TGCAGTGCTAGAGGTGGCCCTAGTCATGAGCAGTTCTTC. It codes for CSARGGPSHEQFF.

The chain uses TRBV19 and TRBJ2-1; no reliable D call. Germline V gives CDR1 LNHDA, CDR2 SQIVND (reference sequence). Trimming left V 3 bases short and J 9 bases short, with 12 bases between. The CDR3 totals 13 residues. The CDR3 bases are TGTGCCAGTAGTATCGCAATTTCAAGTGAGCAGTTCTTC. This gives the protein CASSIAISSEQFF.

The chain joins TRBV27 to TRBJ2-5, with 7 positions matching TRBD2. The CDR3 has 15 amino acids. CDR1 is MNHEY, CDR2 SMNVEV, per germline (reference sequence). The V and J ends lost 1 base and 1 base, in that order; junction bases with no gene match: 3. The CDR3 bases are TGTGCCAGCAGTTTATTTGCTAGCGGCCAAGAGACCCAGTACTTC. It is translated as CASSLFASGQETQYF.

The rearrangement links TRBV30 to TRBJ2-1; 13 positions match TRBD2. With V trimmed by 1 base and J by 16 bases, 7 bases remained unmatched. Germline values: CDR1 GTSNPN, CDR2 SVGIG (reference sequence). The CDR3 totals 13 residues. CDR3 sequence: CAWSGLAGGSRFF. For the CDR3, the DNA is TGTGCCTGGAGTGGACTAGCGGGGGGCTCTAGATTCTTC. Based on the CDR3 plus reference TRBV30 and TRBJ2-1, the full variable domain is SQTIHQWPATLVQPVGSPLSLECTVEGTSNPNLYWYRQAAGRGLQLLFYSVGIGQISSEVPQNLSASRPQDRQFILSSKKLLLSDSGFYLCAWSGLAGGSRFFGPGTRLTVL.